This T cell receptor beta chain derives from a study of cytomegalovirus exposure and HLA in healthy donors. Study-level results: Immune exposure information comprised only CMV serostatus. In a later analysis, several top co-occurrence clusters appeared linked to parvovirus B19, influenza, CMV and Epstein-Barr virus.

The CDR3 loop spans 16 amino acids. Deletions cut 3 bases from V and 4 bases from J, with 16 bases between. The germline CDR1 and CDR2 sequences are PRHDT and FYEKMQ (reference sequence). For this clone: Antigen: not known.

With 60 Vbeta and 13 Jbeta primers, the PCR was carried out. The protocol was immunoSEQ multiplex PCR, while the TCRdb copy is restricted to in-frame clones and leaves out a portion. This sample yields 150,000 to 200,000 clones, of which around three quarters are seen a single time; approximately 2.2% belongs to the top ten. The sample consisted of PBMCs. The source is a woman between 45 and 60 years old in good health and CMV-seronegative. The chain uses TRBV13 and TRBJ1-3; D remains ambiguous. CDR3 sequence: CASSFTGWGAGNTIYF. The DNA for the CDR3 is TGTGCCAGCAGCTTCACCGGATGGGGAGCAGGAAACACCATATATTTT.